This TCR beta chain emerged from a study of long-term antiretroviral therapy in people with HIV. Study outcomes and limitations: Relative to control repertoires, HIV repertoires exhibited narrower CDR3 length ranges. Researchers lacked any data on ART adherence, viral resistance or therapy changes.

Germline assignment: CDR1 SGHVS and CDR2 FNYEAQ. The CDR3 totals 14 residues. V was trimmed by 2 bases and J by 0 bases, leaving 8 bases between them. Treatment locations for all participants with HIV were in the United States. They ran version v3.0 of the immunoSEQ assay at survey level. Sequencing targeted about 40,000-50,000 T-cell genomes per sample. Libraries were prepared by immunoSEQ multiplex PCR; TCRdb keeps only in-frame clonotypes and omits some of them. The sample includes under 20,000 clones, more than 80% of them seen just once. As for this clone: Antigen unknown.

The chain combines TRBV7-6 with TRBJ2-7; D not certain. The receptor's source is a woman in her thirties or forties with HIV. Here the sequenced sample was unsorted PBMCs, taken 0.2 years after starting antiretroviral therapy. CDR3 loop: CASSLPQNSYEQYF. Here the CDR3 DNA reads TGTGCCAGCAGCTTACCACAGAACTCCTACGAGCAGTACTTC.